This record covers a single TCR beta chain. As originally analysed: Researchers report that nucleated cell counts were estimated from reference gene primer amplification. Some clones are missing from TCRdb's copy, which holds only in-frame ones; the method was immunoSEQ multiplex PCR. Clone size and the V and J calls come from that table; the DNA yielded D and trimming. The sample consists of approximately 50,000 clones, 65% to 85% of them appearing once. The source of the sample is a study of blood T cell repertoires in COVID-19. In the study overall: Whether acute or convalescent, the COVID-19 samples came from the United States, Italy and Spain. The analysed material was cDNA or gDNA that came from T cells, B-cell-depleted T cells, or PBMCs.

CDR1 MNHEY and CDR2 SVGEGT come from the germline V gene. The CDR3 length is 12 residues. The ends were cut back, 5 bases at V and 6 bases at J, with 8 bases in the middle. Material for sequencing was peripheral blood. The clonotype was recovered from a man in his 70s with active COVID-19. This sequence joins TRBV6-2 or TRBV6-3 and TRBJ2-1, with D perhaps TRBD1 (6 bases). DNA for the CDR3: TGTGCCAGCAGTCACAGGGTCAATGAGCAGTTCTTC. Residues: CASSHRVNEQFF.